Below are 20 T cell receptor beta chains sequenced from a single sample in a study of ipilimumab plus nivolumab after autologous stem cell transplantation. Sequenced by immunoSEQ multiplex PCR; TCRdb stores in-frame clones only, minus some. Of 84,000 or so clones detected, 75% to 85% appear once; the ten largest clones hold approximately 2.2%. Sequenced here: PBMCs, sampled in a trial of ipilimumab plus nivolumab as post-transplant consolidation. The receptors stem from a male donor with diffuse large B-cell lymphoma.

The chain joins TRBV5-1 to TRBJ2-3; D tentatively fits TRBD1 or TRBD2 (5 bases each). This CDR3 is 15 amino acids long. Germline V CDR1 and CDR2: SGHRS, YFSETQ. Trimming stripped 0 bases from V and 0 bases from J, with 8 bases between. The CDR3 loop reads CASSLEWGSTDTQYF. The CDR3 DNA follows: TGCGCCAGCAGCTTGGAATGGGGGAGCACAGATACGCAGTATTTT.

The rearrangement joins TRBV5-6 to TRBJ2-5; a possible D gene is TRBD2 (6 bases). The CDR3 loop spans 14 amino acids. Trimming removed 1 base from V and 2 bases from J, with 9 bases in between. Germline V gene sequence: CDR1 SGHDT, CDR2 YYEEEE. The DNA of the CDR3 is TGTGCCAGCAGCTTGTCGGGGAGGCAAGAGACCCAGTACTTC. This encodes CASSLSGRQETQYF.

CDR3 sequence: CASREAGAGETQYF. CDR3 bases: TGTGCCAGCAGAGAGGCAGGGGCAGGGGAGACCCAGTACTTC. The V and J genes are TRBV5-6 and TRBJ2-5; D may be TRBD1 (6 bases). The V and J ends lost 5 bases and 5 bases respectively, with 16 bases between them. CDR3 size: 14 residues. Germline V gene lookup returns CDR1 SGHDT and CDR2 YYEEEE.

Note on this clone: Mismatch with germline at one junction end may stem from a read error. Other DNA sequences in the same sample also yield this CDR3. The CDR3 nucleotides are TGTGCTAGTGTGGAGGGGGCCACAGACACGCAGTATTTT. It encodes CASVEGATDTQYF. The genes are TRBV12-5 and TRBJ2-3; D possibly corresponds to TRBD1 (7 bases). This CDR3 has 13 residues. Germline assignment: CDR1 LGHNT and CDR2 FRNRAP.

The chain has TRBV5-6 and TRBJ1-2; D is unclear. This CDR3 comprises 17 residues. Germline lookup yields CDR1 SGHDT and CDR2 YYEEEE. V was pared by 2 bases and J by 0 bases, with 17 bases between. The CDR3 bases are TGTGCCAGCAGCTTTCGGTTAAGGGTACGGGCTAACTATGGCTACACCTTC. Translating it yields CASSFRLRVRANYGYTF.

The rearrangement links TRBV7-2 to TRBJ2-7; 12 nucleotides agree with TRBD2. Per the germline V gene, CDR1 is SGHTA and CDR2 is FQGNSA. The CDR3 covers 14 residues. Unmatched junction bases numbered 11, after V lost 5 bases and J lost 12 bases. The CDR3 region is CASSQGLAGNSPYF. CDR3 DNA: TGTGCCAGCAGCCAAGGACTAGCGGGGAATTCGCCGTACTTC.

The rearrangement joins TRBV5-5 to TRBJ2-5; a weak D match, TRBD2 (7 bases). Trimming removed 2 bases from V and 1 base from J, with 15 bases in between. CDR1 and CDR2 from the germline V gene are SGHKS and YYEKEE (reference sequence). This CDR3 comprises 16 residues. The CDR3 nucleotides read TGTGCCAGCAGCTTTCGGGGGGCAGAAGGCCAAGAGACCCAGTACTTC. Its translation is CASSFRGAEGQETQYF.

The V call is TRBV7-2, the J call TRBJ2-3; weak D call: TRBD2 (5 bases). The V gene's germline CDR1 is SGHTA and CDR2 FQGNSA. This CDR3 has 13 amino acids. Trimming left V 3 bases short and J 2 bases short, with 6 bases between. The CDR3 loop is CASSFGITDTQYF. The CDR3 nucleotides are TGTGCCAGCAGCTTCGGGATCACAGATACGCAGTATTTT.

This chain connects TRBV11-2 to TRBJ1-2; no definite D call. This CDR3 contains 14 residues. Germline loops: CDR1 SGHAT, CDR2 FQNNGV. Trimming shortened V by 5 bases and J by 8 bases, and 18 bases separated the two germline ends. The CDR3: CASSLSPGSGGYTF. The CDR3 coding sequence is TGTGCCAGCAGCCTCAGCCCGGGAAGCGGGGGCTACACCTTC.

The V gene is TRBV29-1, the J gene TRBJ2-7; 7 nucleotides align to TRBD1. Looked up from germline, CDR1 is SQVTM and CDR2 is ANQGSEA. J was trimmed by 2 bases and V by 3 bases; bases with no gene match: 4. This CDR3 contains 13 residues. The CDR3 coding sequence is TGCAGCGTTGAGGGGACAGATACCTACGAGCAGTACTTC. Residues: CSVEGTDTYEQYF.

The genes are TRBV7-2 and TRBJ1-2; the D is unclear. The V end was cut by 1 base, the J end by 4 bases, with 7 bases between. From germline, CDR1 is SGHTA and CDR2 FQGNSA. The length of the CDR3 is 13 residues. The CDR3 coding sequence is TGTGCCAGCAGCTTAGGGCGGGGCTATGGCTACACCTTC. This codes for CASSLGRGYGYTF.

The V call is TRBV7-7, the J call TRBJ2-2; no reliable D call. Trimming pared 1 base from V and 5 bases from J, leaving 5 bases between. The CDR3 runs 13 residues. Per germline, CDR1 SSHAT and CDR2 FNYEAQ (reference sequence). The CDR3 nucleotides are TGTGCCAGCAGCTTAGGGGGTACCGGGGAGCTGTTTTTT. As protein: CASSLGGTGELFF. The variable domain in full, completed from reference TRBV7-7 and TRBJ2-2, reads GAGVSQSPRYKVTKRGQDVTLRCDPISSHATLYWYQQALGQGPEFLTYFNYEAQPDKSGLPSDRFSAERPEGSISTLTIQRTEQRDSAMYRCASSLGGTGELFFGEGSRLTVL.

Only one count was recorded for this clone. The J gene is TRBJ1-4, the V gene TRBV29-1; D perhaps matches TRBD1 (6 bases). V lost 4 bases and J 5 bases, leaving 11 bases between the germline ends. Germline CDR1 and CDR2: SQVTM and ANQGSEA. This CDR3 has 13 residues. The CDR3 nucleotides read TGCAGCGTTGTAGGACAGCTGAATGAAAAACTGTTTTTT. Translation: CSVVGQLNEKLFF.

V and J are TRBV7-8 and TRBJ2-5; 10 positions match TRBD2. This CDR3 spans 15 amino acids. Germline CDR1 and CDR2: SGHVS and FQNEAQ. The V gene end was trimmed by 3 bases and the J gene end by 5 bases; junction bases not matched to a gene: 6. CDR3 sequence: CASSLASGGLETQYF. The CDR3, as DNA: TGTGCCAGCAGCTTGGCTAGCGGGGGACTGGAGACCCAGTACTTC.

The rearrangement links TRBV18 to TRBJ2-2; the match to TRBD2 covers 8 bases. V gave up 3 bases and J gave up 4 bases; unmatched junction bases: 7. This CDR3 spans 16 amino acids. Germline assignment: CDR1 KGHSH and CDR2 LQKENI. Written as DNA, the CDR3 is TGTGCCAGCTCACCTGCAGCGGGGGCCACCACCGGGGAGCTGTTTTTT. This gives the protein CASSPAAGATTGELFF.

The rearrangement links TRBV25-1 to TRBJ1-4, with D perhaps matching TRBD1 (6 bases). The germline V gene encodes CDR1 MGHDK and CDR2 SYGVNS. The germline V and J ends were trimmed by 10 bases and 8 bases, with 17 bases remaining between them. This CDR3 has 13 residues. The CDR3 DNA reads TGTGCCACCACCCCCGGGGGCGGAGAAAAACTGTTTTTT. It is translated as CATTPGGGEKLFF.

CDR3 sequence reads: CASRTGTSGETQYF. The CDR3 DNA reads TGTGCCAGTAGGACCGGGACTAGCGGAGAGACCCAGTACTTC. The chain combines TRBV19 with TRBJ2-5; 11 bases map to TRBD2. The CDR3 totals 14 residues. Germline V CDR1 and CDR2: LNHDA, SQIVND (reference sequence). Trimming at V came to 6 bases and at J to 4 bases, leaving 4 bases not matched to a gene.

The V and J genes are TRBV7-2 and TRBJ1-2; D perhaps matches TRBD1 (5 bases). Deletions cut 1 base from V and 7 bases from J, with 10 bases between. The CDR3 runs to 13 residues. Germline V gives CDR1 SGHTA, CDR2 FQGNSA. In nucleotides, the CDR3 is TGTGCCAGCAGCTTAGAGGGGACTCGTGGCTACACCTTC. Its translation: CASSLEGTRGYTF.

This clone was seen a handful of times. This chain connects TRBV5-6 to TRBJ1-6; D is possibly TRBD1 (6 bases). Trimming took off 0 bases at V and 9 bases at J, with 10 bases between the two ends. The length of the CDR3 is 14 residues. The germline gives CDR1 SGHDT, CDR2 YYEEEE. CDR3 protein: CASSLGTVRSPLHF. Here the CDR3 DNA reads TGTGCCAGCAGCTTGGGGACAGTCCGTTCACCCCTCCACTTT.

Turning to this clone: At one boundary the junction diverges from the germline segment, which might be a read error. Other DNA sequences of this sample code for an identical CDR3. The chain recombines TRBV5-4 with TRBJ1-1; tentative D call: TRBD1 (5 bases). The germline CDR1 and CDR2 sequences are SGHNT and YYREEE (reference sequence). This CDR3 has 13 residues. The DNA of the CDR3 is TGTGCCAGCAGTTCCGCCCGGGGGTTTGAAGCCTTCTTT. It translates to CASSSARGFEAFF.